Listed below are T cell receptor beta chains from one sample, sequenced in a study of cytomegalovirus exposure and HLA in healthy donors. The table came from immunoSEQ multiplex PCR; TCRdb's copy has only in-frame clones and leaves some out. The sample table includes about 200,000 clones. The sample taken for sequencing was PBMCs. These receptors were taken from a man aged 25-45 years in good health and CMV-seronegative. The CDR3 runs from the conserved cysteine through the conserved F or W. D genes are given only for firm matches.

cdr3_aa	cdr3_nt	d_call	v_call	j_call
CASSLGGRGSEAFF	TGTGCCAGCAGCTTAGGGGGTCGGGGTAGTGAAGCTTTCTTT	.	TRBV11-2	TRBJ1-1
CAGGQGRNEQYF	TGTGCCGGGGGACAGGGAAGAAACGAGCAGTACTTC	TRBD1	TRBV2	TRBJ2-7
CASSDQNTGELFF	TGCGCCAGCAGTGACCAGAACACCGGGGAGCTGTTTTTT	.	TRBV10-1	TRBJ2-2
CASSRTGTGTSEQFF	TGCGCCAGCAGCCGGACCGGGACAGGGACGTCGGAGCAGTTCTTC	TRBD1	TRBV10-1	TRBJ2-1
CASSSLAGDSSYNEQFF	TGTGCCAGCAGCTCTCTAGCGGGAGACAGCTCCTACAATGAGCAGTTCTTC	TRBD2	TRBV11-2	TRBJ2-1
CASSLEGTFSYEQYF	TGTGCCAGCAGCTTAGAGGGCACCTTCTCCTACGAGCAGTACTTC	.	TRBV11-2	TRBJ2-7
CASSLVWGTGGTEAFF	TGTGCCAGCAGCTTAGTTTGGGGGACAGGGGGCACTGAAGCTTTCTTT	TRBD1	TRBV7-8	TRBJ1-1
CASSSPWETVYSPLHF	TGTGCCAGCAGCTCCCCCTGGGAGACGGTGTATTCACCCCTCCACTTT	.	TRBV5-6	TRBJ1-6
CASSRKAGLKGYEQYF	TGTGCCAGCAGCCGCAAGGCGGGGTTAAAAGGCTACGAGCAGTACTTC	.	TRBV5-4	TRBJ2-7
CAIMGQGTLEAFF	TGTGCCATCATGGGACAGGGGACTTTAGAAGCTTTCTTT	TRBD1	TRBV19	TRBJ1-1
CASSPSGTFGSPLHF	TGTGCCAGCTCACCAAGCGGGACTTTCGGATCACCCCTCCACTTT	.	TRBV18	TRBJ1-6
CASSYSPGDYEQYF	TGTGCCAGCAGTTACTCGCCAGGGGACTACGAGCAGTACTTC	.	TRBV6-5	TRBJ2-7
CASSLTGAGGELFF	TGTGCCAGCAGTCTAACAGGAGCTGGCGGGGAGCTGTTTTTT	.	TRBV28	TRBJ2-2
CASSRWRTSGGPITDTQYF	TGTGCCAGCAGCAGGTGGAGGACTAGCGGGGGGCCCATCACAGATACGCAGTATTTT	TRBD2	TRBV7-9	TRBJ2-3
CASRGVFGTEAFF	TGTGCCAGCAGAGGGGTGTTCGGCACTGAAGCTTTCTTT	.	TRBV2	TRBJ1-1
CACEGRLTTNYGYTF	TGTGCCTGTGAGGGGAGGCTAACGACGAACTATGGCTACACCTTC	.	TRBV30	TRBJ1-2
CASTQEPQGVPGYTF	TGTGCCAGCACCCAGGAGCCACAGGGTGTTCCTGGCTACACCTTC	.	TRBV2	TRBJ1-2
CASSQEGPDRAVEQFF	TGTGCCAGCAGCCAAGAAGGCCCGGACAGGGCAGTTGAGCAGTTCTTC	TRBD1	TRBV4-2	TRBJ2-1
CASSQREGGHTEAFF	TGTGCCAGCAGCCAAAGGGAGGGTGGTCACACTGAAGCTTTCTTT	.	TRBV4-2	TRBJ1-1
CASSQEYGYGYTF	TGCGCCAGCAGCCAAGAATACGGCTATGGCTACACCTTC	.	TRBV4-3	TRBJ1-2
CSVGRGAASGNTIYF	TGCAGCGTTGGGCGGGGGGCTGCCTCTGGAAACACCATATATTTT	.	TRBV29-1	TRBJ1-3
CASSYGVGYTF	TGTGCCAGCAGTTACGGGGTGGGCTACACCTTC	.	TRBV6-1	TRBJ1-2
CASSSRTSGRTDTQYF	TGTGCCAGCAGCTCCCGGACTAGCGGGAGGACAGATACGCAGTATTTT	TRBD2	TRBV5-4	TRBJ2-3
CSVVGLAGGEQFF	TGCAGCGTTGTAGGACTAGCGGGGGGTGAGCAGTTCTTC	TRBD2	TRBV29-1	TRBJ2-1
CASSRTGEGNTEAFF	TGCGCCAGCAGCCGGACAGGGGAGGGTAACACTGAAGCTTTCTTT	TRBD1	TRBV5-1	TRBJ1-1
CASSPGTATYEQYF	TGTGCCAGCAGTCCCGGGACTGCGACCTACGAGCAGTACTTC	.	TRBV27	TRBJ2-7
CASSPGGGGNTIYF	TGTGCCAGCAGTCCAGGGGGCGGTGGAAACACCATATATTTT	TRBD1	TRBV6-5	TRBJ1-3
CASSPEQTQHYYYEQYF	TGTGCCAGCAGTCCAGAACAAACCCAACACTACTACTACGAGCAGTACTTC	.	TRBV27	TRBJ2-7
CASRDTLRAREQYF	TGTGCCAGCAGAGACACTCTGCGGGCTCGCGAGCAGTACTTC	.	TRBV27	TRBJ2-7
CASSRSGRWDNEQFF	TGTGCCAGCAGCCGTAGCGGGAGGTGGGACAATGAGCAGTTCTTC	TRBD2	TRBV14	TRBJ2-1
CAWSRTSVQETQYF	TGTGCCTGGAGCCGGACTAGCGTCCAAGAGACCCAGTACTTC	TRBD2	TRBV30	TRBJ2-5
CASSPPSLAGGPKNIQYF	TGTGCCAGCTCACCACCCTCCCTAGCGGGAGGCCCGAAAAACATTCAGTACTTC	TRBD2	TRBV18	TRBJ2-4
CASSRGQDGTEAFF	TGTGCCAGCAGCCGCGGACAGGATGGAACTGAAGCTTTCTTT	TRBD1	TRBV7-6	TRBJ1-1
CASSPTGGGQPQHF	TGTGCCAGCAGCCCGACAGGGGGCGGTCAGCCCCAGCATTTT	TRBD1	TRBV7-9	TRBJ1-5
CAWDRQDNEKLFF	TGTGCCTGGGACCGGCAAGACAACGAAAAACTGTTTTTT	.	TRBV30	TRBJ1-4
CASSLEAGSGANVLTF	TGTGCCAGCAGCTTAGAGGCGGGCTCTGGGGCCAACGTCCTGACTTTC	.	TRBV11-3	TRBJ2-6
CASSLDRGFSQPQHF	TGTGCCAGCAGCTTGGACAGGGGCTTTTCTCAGCCCCAGCATTTT	TRBD1	TRBV7-2	TRBJ1-5
CAIQPDLSSYNEQFF	TGTGCCATCCAGCCGGACTTGAGCTCCTACAATGAGCAGTTCTTC	.	TRBV10-3	TRBJ2-1
CASSLAGTDYNEQFF	TGTGCCAGCAGCTTAGCCGGGACAGATTACAATGAGCAGTTCTTC	TRBD1	TRBV11-2	TRBJ2-1
CASSSGVRTDTQYF	TGTGCCAGCTCTTCCGGGGTTCGCACAGATACGCAGTATTTT	.	TRBV27	TRBJ2-3
CASSPGQGYTEAFF	TGCGCCAGCAGCCCGGGACAGGGCTACACTGAAGCTTTCTTT	TRBD1	TRBV4-1	TRBJ1-1
CAWSLLYNEQFF	TGTGCCTGGAGTTTACTCTACAATGAGCAGTTCTTC	.	TRBV30	TRBJ2-1